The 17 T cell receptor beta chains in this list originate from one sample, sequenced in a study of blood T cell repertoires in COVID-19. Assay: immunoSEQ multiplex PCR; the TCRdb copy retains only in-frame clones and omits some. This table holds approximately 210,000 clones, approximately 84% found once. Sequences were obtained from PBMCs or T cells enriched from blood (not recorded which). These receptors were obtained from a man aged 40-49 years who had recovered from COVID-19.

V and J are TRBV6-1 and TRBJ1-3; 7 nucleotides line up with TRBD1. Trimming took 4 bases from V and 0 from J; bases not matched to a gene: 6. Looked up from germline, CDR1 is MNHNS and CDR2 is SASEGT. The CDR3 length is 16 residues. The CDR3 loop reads CASSVGTALSGNTIYF. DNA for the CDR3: TGTGCCAGCAGTGTGGGGACAGCTCTCTCTGGAAACACCATATATTTT.

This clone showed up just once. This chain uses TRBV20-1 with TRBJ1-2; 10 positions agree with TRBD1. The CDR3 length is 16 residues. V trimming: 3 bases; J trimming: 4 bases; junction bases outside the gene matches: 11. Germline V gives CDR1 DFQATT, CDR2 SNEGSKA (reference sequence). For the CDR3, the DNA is TGCAGTGCTAGTCCCGGGACAGGGGAGGGTAGCTATGGCTACACCTTC. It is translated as CSASPGTGEGSYGYTF.

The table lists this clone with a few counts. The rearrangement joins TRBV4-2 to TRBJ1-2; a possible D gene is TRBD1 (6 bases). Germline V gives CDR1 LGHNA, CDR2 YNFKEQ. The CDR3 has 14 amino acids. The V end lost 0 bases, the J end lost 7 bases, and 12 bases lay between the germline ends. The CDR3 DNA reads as TGTGCCAGCAGCCAAGAAACAGGGTATGTTGGCTACACCTTC. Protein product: CASSQETGYVGYTF.

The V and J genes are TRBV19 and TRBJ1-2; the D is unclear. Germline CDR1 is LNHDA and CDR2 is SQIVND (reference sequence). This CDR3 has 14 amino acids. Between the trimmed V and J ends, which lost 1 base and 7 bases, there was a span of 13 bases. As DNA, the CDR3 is TGTGCCAGTAGTATAGCGAGCGGTTTTCTTGGCTACACCTTC. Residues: CASSIASGFLGYTF.

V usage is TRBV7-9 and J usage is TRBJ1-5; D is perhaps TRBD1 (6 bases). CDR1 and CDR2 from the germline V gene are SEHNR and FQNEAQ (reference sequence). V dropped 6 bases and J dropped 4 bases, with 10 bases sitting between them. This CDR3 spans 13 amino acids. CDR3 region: CASRGASNQPQHF. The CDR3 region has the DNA TGTGCCAGCAGGGGGGCTTCGAATCAGCCCCAGCATTTT.

CDR3 bases: TGCGCCAGCAGAGTGGACAGGGGGCATTCACCCCTCCACTTT. Residues: CASRVDRGHSPLHF. This chain links TRBV5-1 with TRBJ1-6; 11 bases align to TRBD1. V was pared by 5 bases and J by 8 bases, with 3 bases of the junction left unmatched. Germline CDR1 SGHRS, CDR2 YFSETQ. The CDR3 totals 14 residues.

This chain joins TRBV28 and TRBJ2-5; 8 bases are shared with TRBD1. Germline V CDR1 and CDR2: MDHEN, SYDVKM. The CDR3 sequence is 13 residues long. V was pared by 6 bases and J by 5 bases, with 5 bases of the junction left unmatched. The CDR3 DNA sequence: TGTGCCAGCAGCAGGACAGGGATGGAGACCCAGTACTTC. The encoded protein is CASSRTGMETQYF. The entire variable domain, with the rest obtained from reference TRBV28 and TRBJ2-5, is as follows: DVKVTQSSRYLVKRTGEKVFLECVQDMDHENMFWYRQDPGLGLRLIYFSYDVKMKEKGDIPEGYSVSREKKERFSLILESASTNQTSMYLCASSRTGMETQYFGPGTRLLVL.

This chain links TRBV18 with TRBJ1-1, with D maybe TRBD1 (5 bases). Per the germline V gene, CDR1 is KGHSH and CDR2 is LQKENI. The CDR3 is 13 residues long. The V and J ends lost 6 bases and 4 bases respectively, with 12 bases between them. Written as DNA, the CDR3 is TGTGCCAGCTCGCGGGGGGAGGGCACTGAAGCTTTCTTT. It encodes CASSRGEGTEAFF.

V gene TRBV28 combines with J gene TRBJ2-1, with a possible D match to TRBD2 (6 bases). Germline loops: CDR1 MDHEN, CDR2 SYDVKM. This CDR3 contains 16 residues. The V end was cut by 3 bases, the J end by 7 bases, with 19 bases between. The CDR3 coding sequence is TGTGCCAGCAGTTTTATACTAGCTGGAGTGGGGAATGAGCAGTTCTTC. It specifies CASSFILAGVGNEQFF.

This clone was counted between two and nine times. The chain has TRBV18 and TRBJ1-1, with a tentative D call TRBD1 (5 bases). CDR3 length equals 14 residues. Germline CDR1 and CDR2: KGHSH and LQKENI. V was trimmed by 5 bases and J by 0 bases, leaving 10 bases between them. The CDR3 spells CASSRGIVNTEAFF. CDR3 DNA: TGTGCCAGCTCAAGGGGAATCGTGAACACTGAAGCTTTCTTT. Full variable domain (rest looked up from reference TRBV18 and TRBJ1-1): NAGVMQNPRHLVRRRGQEARLRCSPMKGHSHVYWYRQLPEEGLKFMVYLQKENIIDESGMPKERFSAEFPKEGPSILRIQQVVRGDSAAYFCASSRGIVNTEAFFGQGTRLTVV.

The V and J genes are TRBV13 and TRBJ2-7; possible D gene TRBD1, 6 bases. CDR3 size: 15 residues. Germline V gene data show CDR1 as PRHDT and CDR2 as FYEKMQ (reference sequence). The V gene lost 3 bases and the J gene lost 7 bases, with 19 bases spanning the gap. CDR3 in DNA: TGTGCCAGCAGCTTGGGCAGGGGTTTGGTCAGGGAGCAGTACTTC. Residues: CASSLGRGLVREQYF.

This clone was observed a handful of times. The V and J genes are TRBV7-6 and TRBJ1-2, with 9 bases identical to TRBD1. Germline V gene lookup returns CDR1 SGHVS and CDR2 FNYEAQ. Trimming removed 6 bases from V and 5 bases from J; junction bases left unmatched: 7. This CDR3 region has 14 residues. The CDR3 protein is CASSSGQGTYGYTF. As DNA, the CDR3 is TGTGCCAGCAGTTCCGGACAGGGGACGTATGGCTACACCTTC.

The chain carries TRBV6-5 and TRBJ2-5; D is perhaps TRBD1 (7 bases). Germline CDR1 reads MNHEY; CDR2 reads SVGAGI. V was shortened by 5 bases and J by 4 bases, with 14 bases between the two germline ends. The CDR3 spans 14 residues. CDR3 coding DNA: TGTGCCAGCAGTATTCTTCAGGGGGGAGAGACCCAGTACTTC. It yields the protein CASSILQGGETQYF.

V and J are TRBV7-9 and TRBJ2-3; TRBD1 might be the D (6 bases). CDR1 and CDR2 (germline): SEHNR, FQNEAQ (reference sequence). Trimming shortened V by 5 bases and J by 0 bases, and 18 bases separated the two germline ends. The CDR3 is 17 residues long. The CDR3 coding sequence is TGTGCCAGCAGCGAACGACGGGACACGGGTAGCACAGATACGCAGTATTTT. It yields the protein CASSERRDTGSTDTQYF.

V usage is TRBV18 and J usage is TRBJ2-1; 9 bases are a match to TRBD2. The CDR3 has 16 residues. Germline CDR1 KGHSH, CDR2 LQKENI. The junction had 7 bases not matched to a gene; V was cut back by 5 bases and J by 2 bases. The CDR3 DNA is TGTGCCAGCTCATCGTTAGCGGGAGCGGCCTACAATGAGCAGTTCTTC. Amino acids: CASSSLAGAAYNEQFF.

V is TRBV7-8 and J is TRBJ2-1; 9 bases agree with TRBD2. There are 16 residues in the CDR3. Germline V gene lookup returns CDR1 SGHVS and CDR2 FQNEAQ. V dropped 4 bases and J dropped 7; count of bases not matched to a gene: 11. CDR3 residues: CASSYQTSGGRNEQFF. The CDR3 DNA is TGTGCCAGCAGCTATCAGACTAGCGGAGGGCGGAATGAGCAGTTCTTC.

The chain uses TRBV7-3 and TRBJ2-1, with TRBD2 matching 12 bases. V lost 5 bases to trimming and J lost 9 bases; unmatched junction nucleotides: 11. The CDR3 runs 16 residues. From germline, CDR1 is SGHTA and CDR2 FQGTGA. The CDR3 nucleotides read TGTGCCAGCAGCCCGCTAGCGGGAGGGATAATTAGTGAGCAGTTCTTC. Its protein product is CASSPLAGGIISEQFF.